This is a list of T cell receptor beta chains from one sample in a study of identical twins. TCRdb redid the calling of the 5' RACE reads with MiXCR, one entry per CDR3 protein. The top ten clones hold about an eighth of a sample with some 790,000 distinct CDR3 sequences, approximately 18% of them seen once. Separately, the same data were catalogued under a study of T cells expressing NK-cell markers.

The sequenced sample consisted of PBMCs. These TCRs come from a woman under 30 in good health. Each CDR3 is given without its conserved first and last residue.

V gene: TRBV10-3
J gene: TRBJ2-1
CDR3 protein: AIRPPGDGEQF

V gene: TRBV29-1
J gene: TRBJ1-1
CDR3 protein: SGGRDGVTEAF

V gene: TRBV20-1
J gene: TRBJ1-1
CDR3 protein: SALNSGNTEAF

V gene: TRBV7-8
J gene: TRBJ2-1
CDR3 protein: ASSLGTFRGNEQF

V gene: TRBV5-1
J gene: TRBJ2-5
CDR3 protein: ASSLAVRGETQY

V gene: TRBV11-1
J gene: TRBJ2-2
CDR3 protein: ASSHTRAGTGKAGELF

V gene: TRBV12-5
J gene: TRBJ2-5
CDR3 protein: ASGLVRLAGGLQETQY

V gene: TRBV20-1
J gene: TRBJ1-3
CDR3 protein: SARENPGWGNTIY

V gene: TRBV5-1
J gene: TRBJ2-1
CDR3 protein: ATRSSSYNEQF

V gene: TRBV11-2
J gene: TRBJ2-1
CDR3 protein: ASSKASGSYNEQF

V gene: TRBV25-1
J gene: TRBJ1-1
CDR3 protein: ASSESGRGNTEAF

V gene: TRBV3-1
J gene: TRBJ2-1
CDR3 protein: ASSQSIGGNEQF

V gene: TRBV29-1
J gene: TRBJ2-7
CDR3 protein: SVEDRSNSYEQY